These 23 T cell receptor beta chains originate from one sample sequenced in a study of identifying expanded T cells in peripheral blood. This table comes from immunoSEQ multiplex PCR, and its TCRdb copy is limited to in-frame clones, with some not included. The data hold approximately 100,000 clones, with about nine tenths observed a single time. The sequenced sample consisted of blood. These receptors were taken from a person aged 18 to 75 in good health.

The CDR3 region is CASSLGDGRGAFTDTQYF. In DNA form, the CDR3 reads TGTGCCAGCAGCTTAGGTGACGGACGGGGGGCCTTCACAGATACGCAGTATTTT. The rearrangement links TRBV7-9 to TRBJ2-3; tentatively, D is TRBD2 (7 bases). Germline V gene lookup returns CDR1 SEHNR and CDR2 FQNEAQ (reference sequence). CDR3 size: 18 residues. V lost 1 base to trimming and J lost 2 bases, with 19 bases between them.

The chain combines TRBV21-1 with TRBJ2-1; TRBD2, the D gene given by the table, was not confirmed from the DNA. TRBV21-1 is tagged as a pseudogene. CDR3 length: 15 amino acids. In nucleotides, the CDR3 is TGTGCCAGCAGCAGCGGGAGGAGGTCCTACAATGAGCAGTTCTTC. Translating gives CASSSGRRSYNEQFF.

J is TRBJ1-4 and V is TRBV9; no firm D call. CDR3 length: 15 residues. V was clipped by 0 bases and J by 1 base, with 7 bases between them. Germline assignment: CDR1 SGDLS and CDR2 YYNGEE. The CDR3 is CASSVAGGTNEKLFF. The CDR3 region has the DNA TGTGCCAGCAGCGTAGCGGGAGGAACTAATGAAAAACTGTTTTTT.

This clone was counted once. This rearrangement joins TRBV19 to TRBJ2-3; 8 bases are a match to TRBD2. Losses at the gene ends were 7 bases for V and 3 bases for J; bases not matched to a gene: 6. CDR3 length equals 14 residues. Germline loops: CDR1 LNHDA, CDR2 SQIVND (reference sequence). The CDR3 coding sequence is TGTGCCAGTACCGGGGGGGCTGGTACAGATACGCAGTATTTT. Protein product: CASTGGAGTDTQYF.

This clone came up once. CDR3 protein: CASGRELDEKLFF. Written as DNA, the CDR3 is TGCGCCAGCGGGAGGGAGTTGGATGAAAAACTGTTTTTT. The J gene is TRBJ1-4, the V gene TRBV10-2; no clear D. Germline loops: CDR1 WSHSY, CDR2 SAAADI. V was trimmed by 8 bases and J by 6 bases, leaving 13 bases between them. The CDR3 has 13 amino acids.

This clone rates as medium-sized. The gene calls are TRBV21-1 and TRBJ2-1; the D call of TRBD2 is as the table states it, not checked on the DNA. TRBV21-1 constitutes a pseudogene. The CDR3 contains 13 residues. The CDR3 reads CASSPASNNEQFF. CDR3 in DNA: TGTGCCAGCAGCCCGGCTAGCAACAATGAGCAGTTCTTC.

In its sample, this clone was seen once. The CDR3 region has the DNA TGTGCCAGCAGTTACTCGAAACTTTTCTCCGGGGTCGAGCAGTACTTC. Protein sequence: CASSYSKLFSGVEQYF. The V gene is TRBV6-5, the J gene TRBJ2-7, with D possibly being TRBD2 (5 bases). V lost 0 bases, J lost 6 bases, and 18 bases lay in between. CDR3 size: 16 residues. Germline CDR1 is MNHEY and CDR2 is SVGAGI.

The V and J genes are TRBV15 and TRBJ2-1, with TRBD1 as a possible D gene (6 bases). Germline lookup yields CDR1 LNHNV and CDR2 YYDKDF (reference sequence). The CDR3 covers 16 residues. Trimming removed 3 bases from V and 7 bases from J, with 19 bases in between. The CDR3 nucleotides read TGTGCCACCAGCAGCGCTAAGGGGGACCCGGGTAATGAGCAGTTCTTC. Translated: CATSSAKGDPGNEQFF.

The V gene is TRBV7-2, the J gene TRBJ2-7; D is ambiguous. From germline, CDR1 is SGHTA and CDR2 FQGNSA. This CDR3 comprises 13 residues. The V end was cut by 1 base, the J end by 2 bases, with 6 bases between. CDR3 coding DNA: TGTGCCAGCAGCTTAGGTGTAGCCTACGAGCAGTACTTC. Encoded protein: CASSLGVAYEQYF.

This clone has ten or more counts. The chain joins TRBV18 to TRBJ2-7; D assignment may be TRBD1 or TRBD2 (6 bases each). Trimming left V 4 bases short and J 6 bases short, with 10 bases between. Germline V gene data show CDR1 as KGHSH and CDR2 as LQKENI. The CDR3 is made up of 12 amino acids. Here the CDR3 DNA reads TGTGCCAGCTCACAGGGGGGTAGCGAGCAGTACTTC. Its translation: CASSQGGSEQYF.

This clone was recorded once. This sequence joins TRBV25-1 and TRBJ2-1; 7 bases map to TRBD1. With 6 bases clipped from V and 8 bases from J, the junction kept 13 bases outside the gene matches. Germline-derived CDR1 and CDR2 are MGHDK and SYGVNS. This CDR3 region has 15 residues. The CDR3 DNA follows: TGTGCCAGCAGCTACCGACAGGGAACGACCGATGAGCAGTTCTTC. Its protein product is CASSYRQGTTDEQFF.

The chain recombines TRBV12-5 with TRBJ2-3; TRBD1 is a possible D gene (6 bases). The CDR3 length is 15 residues. Per germline, CDR1 LGHNT and CDR2 FRNRAP. V lost 5 bases, J lost 6 bases, and 18 bases lay in between. The CDR3 DNA is TGTGCTAGTGGTCGAGGTTCCCCAGGGGTGGATACGCAGTATTTT. It codes for CASGRGSPGVDTQYF.

This clone was detected a few times. The chain couples TRBV7-9 to TRBJ2-5, with 16 bases fitting TRBD2. J gave up 5 bases and V 7 bases, and 7 bases lay outside the gene matches. This CDR3 has 16 amino acids. Germline V lookup: CDR1 SEHNR, CDR2 FQNEAQ (reference sequence). The CDR3 is CASTPGLAGGWETQYF. The CDR3 DNA reads as TGTGCCAGCACCCCGGGACTAGCGGGAGGGTGGGAGACCCAGTACTTC.

The chain employs TRBV28 and TRBJ2-6; D is undetermined. Trimming shortened V by 2 bases and J by 0 bases, and 5 bases separated the two germline ends. The CDR3 extends over 15 amino acids. Germline loops: CDR1 MDHEN, CDR2 SYDVKM. CDR3: CASSLQLSGANVLTF. CDR3 in DNA: TGTGCCAGCAGTTTACAGCTCTCTGGGGCCAACGTCCTGACTTTC.

The chain is built from TRBV19 and TRBJ2-3; D is unresolved. The CDR3 has 14 residues. Germline V lookup: CDR1 LNHDA, CDR2 SQIVND (reference sequence). The V end was cut by 5 bases, the J end by 5 bases, with 14 bases between. CDR3 DNA sequence: TGTGCCAGTAGTCCCTCCCCATCTGGAGATACGCAGTATTTT. Translation gives CASSPSPSGDTQYF. Drawing the rest from reference TRBV19 and TRBJ2-3, the complete variable domain is DGGITQSPKYLFRKEGQNVTLSCEQNLNHDAMYWYRQDPGQGLRLIYYSQIVNDFQKGDIAEGYSVSREKKESFPLTVTSAQKNPTAFYLCASSPSPSGDTQYFGPGTRLTVL.

The chain combines TRBV19 with TRBJ1-3; a possible D gene is TRBD1 (5 bases). This CDR3 has 16 residues. Germline CDR1 is LNHDA and CDR2 is SQIVND (reference sequence). Deletions cut 6 bases from V and 0 bases from J, with 15 bases between. The CDR3 loop reads CASSVPGGTSGNTIYF. The CDR3, as DNA: TGTGCCAGTAGCGTACCCGGGGGGACCTCTGGAAACACCATATATTTT.

V and J are TRBV27 and TRBJ1-1; D unresolved. The ends were cut back, 4 bases at V and 7 bases at J, with 16 bases in the middle. The germline CDR1 and CDR2 sequences are MNHEY and SMNVEV (reference sequence). This CDR3 is 14 amino acids long. DNA for the CDR3: TGTGCCAGCAGTTCCCCCGGGTGGGGTGTTGAAGCTTTCTTT. Its translation is CASSSPGWGVEAFF.

This chain joins TRBV30 and TRBJ1-6, with D hard to call. The CDR3 is made up of 14 amino acids. In germline, CDR1 is GTSNPN, CDR2 SVGIG (reference sequence). Trimming shortened V by 4 bases and J by 6 bases, and 13 bases separated the two germline ends. CDR3 sequence reads: CAWTRRGGNSPLHF. For the CDR3, the DNA is TGTGCCTGGACGAGGCGGGGTGGTAATTCACCCCTCCACTTT.

This chain uses TRBV2 with TRBJ1-1; TRBD1 matches 9 bases. V lost 2 bases and J lost 6; bases outside the gene matches: 4. The germline gives CDR1 SNHLY, CDR2 FYNNEI. The CDR3 length is 14 residues. As DNA, the CDR3 is TGTGCCAGCAGTGAAACAGGGGGCATGTCTGAAGCTTTCTTT. It yields the protein CASSETGGMSEAFF.

The chain combines TRBV5-8 with TRBJ1-5; the D is unclear. Looked up from germline, CDR1 is SGHTS and CDR2 is YDEGEE. This CDR3 spans 14 amino acids. V was cut by 1 base and J by 0 bases, with 5 bases left in between. The CDR3 loop reads CASSLWDSNQPQHF. In nucleotides, the CDR3 is TGTGCCAGCAGCTTGTGGGATAGCAATCAGCCCCAGCATTTT.

J is TRBJ2-7 and V is TRBV19; D possibly corresponds to TRBD1 (6 bases). CDR3 length: 13 amino acids. The germline V gene encodes CDR1 LNHDA and CDR2 SQIVND (reference sequence). Trimming cost V 3 bases and J 4 bases, with 10 bases left between them. CDR3 bases: TGTGCCAGTAGTATTTTTGACAGGTACGAGCAGTACTTC. This codes for CASSIFDRYEQYF.

This sequence joins TRBV11-3 and TRBJ2-6; TRBD2 matches 9 bases. Germline lookup yields CDR1 SGHNT and CDR2 YENEEA. The CDR3 runs 18 residues. Trimming removed 1 base from V and 4 bases from J; junction bases left unmatched: 8. The CDR3 sequence: CASSLGGGRAPGANVLTF. The CDR3 nucleotides are TGTGCCAGCAGCTTAGGAGGCGGGAGGGCCCCCGGGGCCAACGTCCTGACTTTC.

The chain combines TRBV7-3 with TRBJ2-3; TRBD2 agrees at 8 bases. This CDR3 comprises 15 residues. Trimming at V came to 5 bases and at J to 0 bases, leaving 4 bases not matched to a gene. Germline CDR1 is SGHTA and CDR2 is FQGTGA. The DNA for the CDR3 is TGTGCCAGCAGCCCCGGGACTAGTAGCACAGATACGCAGTATTTT. Amino acids: CASSPGTSSTDTQYF.